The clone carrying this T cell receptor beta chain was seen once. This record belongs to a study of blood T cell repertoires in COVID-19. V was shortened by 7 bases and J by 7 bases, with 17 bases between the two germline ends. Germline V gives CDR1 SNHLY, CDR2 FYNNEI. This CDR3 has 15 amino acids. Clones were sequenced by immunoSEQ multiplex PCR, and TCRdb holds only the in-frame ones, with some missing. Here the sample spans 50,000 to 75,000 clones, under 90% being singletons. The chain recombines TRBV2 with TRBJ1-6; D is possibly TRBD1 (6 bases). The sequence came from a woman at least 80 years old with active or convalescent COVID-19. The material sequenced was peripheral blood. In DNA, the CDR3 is TGTGCCAGCATCCTACAGGGAGAGGGAAATTCACCCCTCCACTTT. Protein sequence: CASILQGEGNSPLHF.